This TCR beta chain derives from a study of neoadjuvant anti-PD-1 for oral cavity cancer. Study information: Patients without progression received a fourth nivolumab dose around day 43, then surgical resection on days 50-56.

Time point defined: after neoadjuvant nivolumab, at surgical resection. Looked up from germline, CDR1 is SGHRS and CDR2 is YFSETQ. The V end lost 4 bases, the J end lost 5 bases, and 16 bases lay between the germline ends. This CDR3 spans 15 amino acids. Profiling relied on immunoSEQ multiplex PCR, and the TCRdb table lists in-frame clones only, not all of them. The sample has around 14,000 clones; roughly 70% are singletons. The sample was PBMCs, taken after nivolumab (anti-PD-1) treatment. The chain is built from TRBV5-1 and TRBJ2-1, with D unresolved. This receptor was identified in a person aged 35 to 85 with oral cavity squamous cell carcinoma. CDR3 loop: CASSPVHGNHNEQFF. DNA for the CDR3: TGCGCCAGCAGCCCAGTACACGGCAATCACAATGAGCAGTTCTTC.